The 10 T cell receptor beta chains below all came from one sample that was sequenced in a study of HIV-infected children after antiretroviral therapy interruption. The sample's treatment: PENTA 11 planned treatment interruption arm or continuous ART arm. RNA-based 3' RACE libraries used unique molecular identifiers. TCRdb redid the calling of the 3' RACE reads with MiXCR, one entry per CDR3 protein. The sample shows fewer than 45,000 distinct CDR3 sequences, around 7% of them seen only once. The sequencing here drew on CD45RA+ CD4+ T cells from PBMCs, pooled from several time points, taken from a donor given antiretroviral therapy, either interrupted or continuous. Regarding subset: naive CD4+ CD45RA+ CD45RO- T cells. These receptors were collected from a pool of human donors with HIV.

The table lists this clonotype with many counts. CDR3 sequence (DNA): TGTGCCAGCAGCGGACAGCTTAAAAACATTCAGTACTTC. Its protein product is CASSGQLKNIQYF. The chain links TRBV12-3 or TRBV12-4 to TRBJ2-4; possibly TRBD1 for D (6 bases). V lost 6 bases and J 4 bases, leaving 10 bases between the germline ends. This CDR3 is built from 13 residues.

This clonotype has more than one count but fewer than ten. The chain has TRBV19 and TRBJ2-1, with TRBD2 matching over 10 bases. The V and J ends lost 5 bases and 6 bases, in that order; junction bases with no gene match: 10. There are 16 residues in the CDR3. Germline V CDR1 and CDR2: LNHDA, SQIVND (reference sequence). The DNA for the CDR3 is TGTGCCAGTAGTTCCCGACCGGGACTAGCGTCCAATGAGCAGTTCTTC. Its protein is CASSSRPGLASNEQFF.

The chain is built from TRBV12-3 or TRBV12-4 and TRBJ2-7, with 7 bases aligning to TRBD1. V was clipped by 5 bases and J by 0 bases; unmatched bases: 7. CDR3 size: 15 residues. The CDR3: CASSLPGQLSYEQYF. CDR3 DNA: TGTGCCAGCAGTCTGCCGGGACAGCTCTCCTACGAGCAGTACTTC.

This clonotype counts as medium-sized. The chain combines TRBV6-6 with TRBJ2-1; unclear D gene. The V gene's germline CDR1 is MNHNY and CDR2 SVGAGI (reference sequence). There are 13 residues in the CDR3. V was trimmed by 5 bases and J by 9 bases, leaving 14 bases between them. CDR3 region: CASSDLGYAEQFF. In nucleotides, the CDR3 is TGTGCCAGCAGTGATCTGGGCTATGCTGAGCAGTTCTTC.

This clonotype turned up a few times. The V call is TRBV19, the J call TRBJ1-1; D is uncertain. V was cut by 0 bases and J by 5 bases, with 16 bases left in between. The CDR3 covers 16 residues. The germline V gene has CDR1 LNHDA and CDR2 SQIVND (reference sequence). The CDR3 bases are TGTGCCAGTAGTATAGATCGAGCCGGAGGGAGAACTGAAGCTTTCTTT. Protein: CASSIDRAGGRTEAFF.

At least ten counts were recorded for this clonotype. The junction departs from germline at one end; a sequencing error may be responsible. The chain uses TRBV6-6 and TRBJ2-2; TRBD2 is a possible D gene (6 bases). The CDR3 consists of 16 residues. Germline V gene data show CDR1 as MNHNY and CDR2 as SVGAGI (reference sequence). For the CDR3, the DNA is TGTGCCAGCGGTGATGCAACTGGGGGGAACACCGGGCAGCTCTACTTT. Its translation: CASGDATGGNTGQLYF.

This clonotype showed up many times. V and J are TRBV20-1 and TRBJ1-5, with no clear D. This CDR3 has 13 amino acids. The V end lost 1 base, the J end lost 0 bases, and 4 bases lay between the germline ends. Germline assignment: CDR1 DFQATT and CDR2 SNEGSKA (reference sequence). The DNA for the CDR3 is TGCAGTGCTAGAGTGGATAGCAATCAGCCCCAGCATTTT. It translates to CSARVDSNQPQHF.

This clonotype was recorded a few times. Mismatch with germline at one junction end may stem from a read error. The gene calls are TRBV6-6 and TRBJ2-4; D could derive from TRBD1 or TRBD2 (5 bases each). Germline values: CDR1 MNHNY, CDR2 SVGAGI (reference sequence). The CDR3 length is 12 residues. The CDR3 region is CASGGSQNTLYF. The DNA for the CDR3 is TGTGCCAGCGGGGGAAGTCAAAACACCTTGTACTTT.

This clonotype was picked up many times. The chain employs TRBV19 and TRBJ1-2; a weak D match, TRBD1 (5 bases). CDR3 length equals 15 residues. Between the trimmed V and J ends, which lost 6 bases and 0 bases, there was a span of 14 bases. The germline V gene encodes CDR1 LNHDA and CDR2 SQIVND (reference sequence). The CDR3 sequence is CASSPWGDTNYGYTF. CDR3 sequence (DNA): TGTGCCAGTAGCCCTTGGGGGGATACTAACTATGGCTACACCTTC.

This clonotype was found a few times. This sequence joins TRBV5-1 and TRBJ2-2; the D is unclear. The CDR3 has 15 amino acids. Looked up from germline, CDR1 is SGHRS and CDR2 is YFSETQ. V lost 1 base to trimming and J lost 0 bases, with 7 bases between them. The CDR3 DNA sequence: TGCGCCAGCAGCTTGCTCAGAACGAACACCGGGGAGCTGTTTTTT. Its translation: CASSLLRTNTGELFF.